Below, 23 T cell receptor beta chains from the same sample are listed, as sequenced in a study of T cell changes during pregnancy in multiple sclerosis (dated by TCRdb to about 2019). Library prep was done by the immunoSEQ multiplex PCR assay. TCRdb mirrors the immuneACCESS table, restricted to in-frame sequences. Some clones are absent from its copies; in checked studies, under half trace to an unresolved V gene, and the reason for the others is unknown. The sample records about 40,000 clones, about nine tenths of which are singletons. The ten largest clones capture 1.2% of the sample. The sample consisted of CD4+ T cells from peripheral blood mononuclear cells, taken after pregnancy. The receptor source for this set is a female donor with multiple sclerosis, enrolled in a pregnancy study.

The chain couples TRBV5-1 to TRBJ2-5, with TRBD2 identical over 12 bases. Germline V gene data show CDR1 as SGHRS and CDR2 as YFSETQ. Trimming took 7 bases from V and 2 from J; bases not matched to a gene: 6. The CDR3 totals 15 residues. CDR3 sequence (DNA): TGCGCCAGCTCTAGCGGGAGGGGTGTACAAGAGACCCAGTACTTC. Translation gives CASSSGRGVQETQYF.

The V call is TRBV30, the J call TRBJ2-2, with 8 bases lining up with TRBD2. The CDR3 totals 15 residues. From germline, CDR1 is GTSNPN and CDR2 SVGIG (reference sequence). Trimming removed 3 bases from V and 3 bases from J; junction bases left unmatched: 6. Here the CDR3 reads CAWRRAGEYTGELFF. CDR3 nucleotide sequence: TGTGCCTGGAGGCGAGCGGGAGAATACACCGGGGAGCTGTTTTTT. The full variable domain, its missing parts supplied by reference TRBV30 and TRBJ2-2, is SQTIHQWPATLVQPVGSPLSLECTVEGTSNPNLYWYRQAAGRGLQLLFYSVGIGQISSEVPQNLSASRPQDRQFILSSKKLLLSDSGFYLCAWRRAGEYTGELFFGEGSRLTVL.

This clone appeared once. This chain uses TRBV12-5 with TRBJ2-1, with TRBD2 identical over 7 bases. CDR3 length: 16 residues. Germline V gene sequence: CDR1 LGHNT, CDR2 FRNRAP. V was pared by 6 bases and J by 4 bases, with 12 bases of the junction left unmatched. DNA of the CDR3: TGTGCTAGTGGCTCGACCTCTAGCGGAGGGTACAATGAGCAGTTCTTC. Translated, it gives CASGSTSSGGYNEQFF.

CDR3 sequence reads: CASTPGQGTTEAFF. The CDR3 DNA follows: TGTGCCAGCACACCGGGACAGGGCACCACTGAAGCTTTCTTT. The chain is built from TRBV28 and TRBJ1-1; the match to TRBD1 covers 9 bases. V dropped 7 bases and J dropped 4; count of bases not matched to a gene: 7. This CDR3 is built from 14 residues. Germline CDR1 MDHEN, CDR2 SYDVKM.

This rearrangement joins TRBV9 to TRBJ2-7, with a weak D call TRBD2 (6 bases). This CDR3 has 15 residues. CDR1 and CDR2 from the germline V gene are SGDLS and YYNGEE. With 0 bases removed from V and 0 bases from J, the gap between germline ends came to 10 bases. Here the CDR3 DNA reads TGTGCCAGCAGCGTAGAGGAGGGAAGCTCCTACGAGCAGTACTTC. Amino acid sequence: CASSVEEGSSYEQYF.

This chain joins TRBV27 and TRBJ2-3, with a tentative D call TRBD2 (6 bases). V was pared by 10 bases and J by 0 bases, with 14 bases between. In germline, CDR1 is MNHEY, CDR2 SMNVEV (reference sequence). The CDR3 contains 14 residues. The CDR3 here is CAIRGKRSTDTQYF. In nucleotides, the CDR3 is TGTGCCATCCGGGGGAAGCGCAGCACAGATACGCAGTATTTT.

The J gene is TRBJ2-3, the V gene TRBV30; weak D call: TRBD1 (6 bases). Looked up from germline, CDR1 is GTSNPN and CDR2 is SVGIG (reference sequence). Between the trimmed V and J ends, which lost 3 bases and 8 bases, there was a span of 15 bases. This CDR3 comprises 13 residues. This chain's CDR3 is CAWRGAQGTTQYF. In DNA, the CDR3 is TGTGCCTGGAGGGGGGCCCAGGGAACTACGCAGTATTTT.

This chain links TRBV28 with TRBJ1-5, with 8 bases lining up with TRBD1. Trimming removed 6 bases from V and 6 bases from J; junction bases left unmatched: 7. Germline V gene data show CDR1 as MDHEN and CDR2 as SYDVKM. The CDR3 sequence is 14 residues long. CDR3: CASSAPGQVQPQHF. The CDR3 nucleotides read TGTGCCAGCAGCGCCCCGGGACAGGTTCAGCCCCAGCATTTT.

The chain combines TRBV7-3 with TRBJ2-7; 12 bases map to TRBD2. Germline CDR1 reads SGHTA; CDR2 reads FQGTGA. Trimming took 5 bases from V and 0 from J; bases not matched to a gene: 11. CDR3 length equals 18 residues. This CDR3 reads CASSIGVTSGSLSYEQYF. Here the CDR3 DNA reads TGTGCCAGCAGCATAGGAGTGACTAGCGGGAGCCTCTCCTACGAGCAGTACTTC.

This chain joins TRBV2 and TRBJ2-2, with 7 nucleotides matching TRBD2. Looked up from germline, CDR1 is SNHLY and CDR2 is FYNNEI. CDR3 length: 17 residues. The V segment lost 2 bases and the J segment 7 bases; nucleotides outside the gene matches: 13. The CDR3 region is CASSELPSAGVSGELFF. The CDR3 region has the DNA TGTGCCAGCAGTGAATTGCCTAGCGCGGGAGTCAGCGGGGAGCTGTTTTTT.

The CDR3 protein is CAWRRQGIPRQFF. For the CDR3, the DNA is TGTGCCTGGAGGCGACAGGGAATCCCAAGGCAGTTCTTC. V gene TRBV30 combines with J gene TRBJ2-1; TRBD1 agrees at 7 bases. In germline, CDR1 is GTSNPN, CDR2 SVGIG (reference sequence). The CDR3 is made up of 13 amino acids. The trim removed 3 bases at V and 12 bases at J, leaving 11 bases unmatched.

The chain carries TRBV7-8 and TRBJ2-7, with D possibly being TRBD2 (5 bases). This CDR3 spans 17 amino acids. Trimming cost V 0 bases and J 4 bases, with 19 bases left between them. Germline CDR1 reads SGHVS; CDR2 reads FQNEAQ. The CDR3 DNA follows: TGTGCCAGCAGCTTAGCCAGGACGGCCGAACGGAGGTACGAGCAGTACTTC. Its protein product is CASSLARTAERRYEQYF.

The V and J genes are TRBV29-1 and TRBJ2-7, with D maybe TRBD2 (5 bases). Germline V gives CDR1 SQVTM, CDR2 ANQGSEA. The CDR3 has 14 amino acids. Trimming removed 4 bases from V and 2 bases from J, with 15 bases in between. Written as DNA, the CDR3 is TGCAGCGTTGCCCCGGGAAGCGTCGCCTACGAGCAGTACTTC. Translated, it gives CSVAPGSVAYEQYF.

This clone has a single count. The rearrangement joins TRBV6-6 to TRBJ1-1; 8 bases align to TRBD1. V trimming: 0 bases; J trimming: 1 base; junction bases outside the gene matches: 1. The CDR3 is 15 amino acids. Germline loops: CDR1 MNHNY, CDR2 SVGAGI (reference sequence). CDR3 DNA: TGTGCCAGCAGTTACTCTGGACAGGGGAACACTGAAGCTTTCTTT. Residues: CASSYSGQGNTEAFF.

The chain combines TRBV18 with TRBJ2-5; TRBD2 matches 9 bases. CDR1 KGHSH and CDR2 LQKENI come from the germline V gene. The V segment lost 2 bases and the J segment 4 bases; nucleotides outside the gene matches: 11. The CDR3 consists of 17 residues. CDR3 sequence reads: CASSPRAGGAPGETQYF. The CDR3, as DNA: TGTGCCAGCTCACCAAGAGCGGGAGGCGCCCCTGGAGAGACCCAGTACTTC.

The CDR3 protein is CASSLRGGGGFIGGYTF. DNA of the CDR3: TGTGCCAGCAGTTTAAGAGGAGGGGGCGGATTCATCGGTGGCTACACCTTC. The chain joins TRBV28 to TRBJ1-2, with 7 positions matching TRBD1. Germline CDR1 MDHEN, CDR2 SYDVKM. The CDR3 is 17 residues long. Unmatched junction bases numbered 16, after V lost 2 bases and J lost 7 bases.

The CDR3 loop is CASMMGSGYEQYF. The CDR3 DNA reads TGTGCCAGCATGATGGGTAGCGGCTACGAGCAGTACTTC. The chain carries TRBV6-5 and TRBJ2-7; maybe TRBD2 (6 bases). This CDR3 has 13 amino acids. The V and J ends lost 7 bases and 3 bases respectively, with 13 bases between them. Germline V gives CDR1 MNHEY, CDR2 SVGAGI.

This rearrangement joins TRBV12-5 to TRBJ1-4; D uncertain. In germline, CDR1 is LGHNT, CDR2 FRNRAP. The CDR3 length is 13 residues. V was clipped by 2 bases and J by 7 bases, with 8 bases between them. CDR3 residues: CASGLMPGEKLFF. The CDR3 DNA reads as TGTGCTAGTGGTTTGATGCCGGGTGAAAAACTGTTTTTT.

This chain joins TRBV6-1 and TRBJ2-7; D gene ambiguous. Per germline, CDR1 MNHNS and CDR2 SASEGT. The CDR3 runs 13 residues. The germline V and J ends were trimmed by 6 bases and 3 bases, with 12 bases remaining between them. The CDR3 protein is CASRYGRHYEQYF. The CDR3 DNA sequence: TGTGCCAGCAGATATGGCAGGCACTACGAGCAGTACTTC.

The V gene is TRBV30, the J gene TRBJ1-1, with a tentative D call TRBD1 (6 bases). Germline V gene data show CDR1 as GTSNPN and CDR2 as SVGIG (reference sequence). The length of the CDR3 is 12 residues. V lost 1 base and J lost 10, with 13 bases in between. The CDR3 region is CAWSDRRGRAFF. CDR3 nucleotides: TGTGCCTGGAGTGACCGCAGGGGACGAGCTTTCTTT.

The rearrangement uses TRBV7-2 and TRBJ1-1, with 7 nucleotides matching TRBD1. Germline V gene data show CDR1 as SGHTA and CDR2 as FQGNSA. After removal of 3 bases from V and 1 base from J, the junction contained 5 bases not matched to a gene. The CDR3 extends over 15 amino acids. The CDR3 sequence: CASSFTGVGNTEAFF. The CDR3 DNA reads TGTGCCAGCAGCTTCACAGGGGTGGGGAACACTGAAGCTTTCTTT.

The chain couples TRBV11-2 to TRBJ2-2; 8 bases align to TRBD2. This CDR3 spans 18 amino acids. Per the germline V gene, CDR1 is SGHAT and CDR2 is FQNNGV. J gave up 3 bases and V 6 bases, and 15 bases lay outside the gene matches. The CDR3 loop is CASRSLGASGPDTGELFF. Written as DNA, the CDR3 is TGTGCCAGCAGATCCCTCGGGGCTAGCGGGCCTGACACCGGGGAGCTGTTTTTT.

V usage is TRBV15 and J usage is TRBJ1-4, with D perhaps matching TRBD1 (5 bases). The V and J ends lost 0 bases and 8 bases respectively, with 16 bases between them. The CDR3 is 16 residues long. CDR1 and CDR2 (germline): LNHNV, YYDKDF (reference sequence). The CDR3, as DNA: TGTGCCACCAGCAGAGATCCCGGCCAGGGAGGAGAAAAACTGTTTTTT. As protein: CATSRDPGQGGEKLFF.